Detailed here is one T cell receptor beta chain. This table comes from immunoSEQ multiplex PCR, and its TCRdb copy is limited to in-frame clones, with some not included. The sample consists of 60,000 or so clones, 80% to 90% of them appearing once. Trimming at V came to 3 bases and at J to 4 bases, leaving 4 bases not matched to a gene. This CDR3 has 13 residues. Germline CDR1 SQVTM, CDR2 ANQGSEA. This sample was taken from a study of T cell changes during pregnancy in multiple sclerosis. The receptor's source is a female donor in good health, enrolled as a control in a pregnancy study. The sample consisted of peripheral blood, taken in the first trimester of pregnancy. The chain combines TRBV29-1 with TRBJ2-3, with TRBD2 matching over 7 bases. This chain's CDR3 is CSVEAGRADTQYF. The CDR3 DNA reads as TGCAGCGTTGAGGCAGGGAGGGCAGATACGCAGTATTTT.